These 28 T cell receptor beta chains share one sample of origin, sequenced in a study of blood T cell repertoires in COVID-19. The repertoire was sequenced with immunoSEQ multiplex PCR; TCRdb's copy has only in-frame clones and lacks some. The sample consists of 150,000 to 250,000 clones, 82% of them appearing once. The sample consisted of peripheral blood. All receptors come from a human donor with acute or convalescent COVID-19. The donor label of this sample is uncertain.

The gene calls are TRBV6-5 and TRBJ2-7; TRBD1 is a possible D gene (5 bases). The germline gives CDR1 MNHEY, CDR2 SVGAGI. The CDR3 has 11 residues. Trimming cost V 7 bases and J 7 bases, with 11 bases left between them. CDR3 sequence reads: CASKGAREQYF. The CDR3 region has the DNA TGTGCCAGCAAAGGGGCACGGGAGCAGTACTTC.

This clone turned up a few times. J is TRBJ2-1 and V is TRBV3-1 (or the pseudogene TRBV3-2), with D possibly being TRBD1 (5 bases). This CDR3 is 13 amino acids long. Germline CDR1 is LGHDT and CDR2 is YNNKEL (reference sequence). With 1 base removed from V and 9 bases from J, the gap between germline ends came to 10 bases. CDR3 protein: CASSQASQGEQFF. CDR3 in DNA: TGTGCCAGCAGCCAAGCGTCCCAGGGTGAGCAGTTCTTC.

The chain links TRBV11-2 to TRBJ2-7; 7 bases agree with TRBD1. The trim removed 4 bases at V and 3 bases at J, leaving 15 bases unmatched. The CDR3 spans 17 residues. Germline CDR1 SGHAT, CDR2 FQNNGV. The CDR3, as DNA: TGTGCCAGCAGCTCCGATGGGACCGGGACAGCAATCTACGAGCAGTACTTC. It is translated as CASSSDGTGTAIYEQYF.

This clone was seen once. CDR3 in amino acids: CASNEAVGSPLHF. Here the CDR3 DNA reads TGTGCCAGCAACGAGGCGGTGGGTTCACCCCTCCACTTT. V usage is TRBV2 and J usage is TRBJ1-6; no firm D call. From germline, CDR1 is SNHLY and CDR2 FYNNEI. The CDR3 sequence is 13 residues long. V lost 7 bases and J 9 bases, leaving 13 bases between the germline ends. Drawing the rest from reference TRBV2 and TRBJ1-6, the complete variable domain is EPEVTQTPSHQVTQMGQEVILRCVPISNHLYFYWYRQILGQKVEFLVSFYNNEISEKSEIFDDQFSVERPDGSNFTLKIRSTKLEDSAMYFCASNEAVGSPLHFGNGTRLTVT.

This clone was counted once. The chain joins TRBV28 to TRBJ2-7; a possible D gene is TRBD1 (6 bases). The CDR3 runs 13 residues. Trimming left V 5 bases short and J 4 bases short, with 12 bases between. Germline V CDR1 and CDR2: MDHEN, SYDVKM. The CDR3 nucleotides read TGTGCCAGCAGTCCACCTACAGGGTACGAGCAGTACTTC. Amino acids: CASSPPTGYEQYF.

The chain is built from TRBV19 and TRBJ1-2, with D possibly TRBD1 on 5 matching bases. Germline loops: CDR1 LNHDA, CDR2 SQIVND (reference sequence). The CDR3 loop spans 16 amino acids. The ends were cut back, 2 bases at V and 4 bases at J, with 17 bases in the middle. CDR3 region: CASSITGAVEIYGYTF. The DNA of the CDR3 is TGTGCCAGTAGTATAACTGGGGCAGTGGAAATCTATGGCTACACCTTC. Full variable domain (rest looked up from reference TRBV19 and TRBJ1-2): DGGITQSPKYLFRKEGQNVTLSCEQNLNHDAMYWYRQDPGQGLRLIYYSQIVNDFQKGDIAEGYSVSREKKESFPLTVTSAQKNPTAFYLCASSITGAVEIYGYTFGSGTRLTVV.

This rearrangement joins TRBV10-3 to TRBJ1-6; perhaps TRBD1 as D (6 bases). V was shortened by 2 bases and J by 5 bases, with 13 bases between the two germline ends. The CDR3 runs to 16 residues. Per the germline V gene, CDR1 is ENHRY and CDR2 is SYGVKD. The CDR3 bases are TGTGCCATCAGTGAGCCTGGGGGGGGCAATAATTCACCCCTCCACTTT. Translating gives CAISEPGGGNNSPLHF.

The chain employs TRBV30 and TRBJ1-1; tentative D call: TRBD1 (5 bases). The V gene's germline CDR1 is GTSNPN and CDR2 SVGIG (reference sequence). V was shortened by 3 bases and J by 0 bases, with 8 bases between the two germline ends. This CDR3 spans 13 amino acids. The CDR3 protein is CAWSRDLNTEAFF. CDR3 bases: TGTGCCTGGAGCCGGGACTTGAACACTGAAGCTTTCTTT. Filled out from reference TRBV30 and TRBJ1-1, the complete variable domain reads SQTIHQWPATLVQPVGSPLSLECTVEGTSNPNLYWYRQAAGRGLQLLFYSVGIGQISSEVPQNLSASRPQDRQFILSSKKLLLSDSGFYLCAWSRDLNTEAFFGQGTRLTVV.

The V call is TRBV11-2, the J call TRBJ2-7; D ambiguous. CDR1 and CDR2 (germline): SGHAT, FQNNGV. Trimming took 5 bases from V and 2 from J, leaving 7 bases between them. This CDR3 has 12 residues. The CDR3 nucleotides read TGTGCCAGCAGCCGGAGTACCTACGAGCAGTACTTC. Translated: CASSRSTYEQYF. The whole variable domain, filled in from reference TRBV11-2 and TRBJ2-7, reads EAGVAQSPRYKIIEKRQSVAFWCNPISGHATLYWYQQILGQGPKLLIQFQNNGVVDDSQLPKDRFSAERLKGVDSTLKIQPAKLEDSAVYLCASSRSTYEQYFGPGTRLTVT.

The V call is TRBV5-1, the J call TRBJ1-2; TRBD1 might be the D (5 bases). The V end was cut by 0 bases, the J end by 6 bases, with 15 bases between. Germline V gene data show CDR1 as SGHRS and CDR2 as YFSETQ. This CDR3 has 15 amino acids. The CDR3 loop reads CASSLVTAFGDGYTF. The CDR3 DNA reads TGCGCCAGCAGCTTGGTGACAGCCTTTGGGGATGGCTACACCTTC.

The rearrangement joins TRBV7-9 to TRBJ1-1; D gene ambiguous. The V gene lost 0 bases and the J gene lost 1 base, with 9 bases spanning the gap. There are 15 residues in the CDR3. The germline CDR1 and CDR2 sequences are SEHNR and FQNEAQ (reference sequence). The chain's CDR3 is CASSLAETPNTEAFF. The CDR3 DNA is TGTGCCAGCAGCTTAGCTGAGACACCGAACACTGAAGCTTTCTTT. Using reference TRBV7-9 and TRBJ1-1 for the parts outside the CDR3, the full variable domain is DTGVSQNPRHKITKRGQNVTFRCDPISEHNRLYWYRQTLGQGPEFLTYFQNEAQLEKSRLLSDRFSAERPKGSFSTLEIQRTEQGDSAMYLCASSLAETPNTEAFFGQGTRLTVV.

This clone was detected a few times. The chain combines TRBV27 with TRBJ1-1, with TRBD1 matching over 9 bases. Germline V gives CDR1 MNHEY, CDR2 SMNVEV (reference sequence). There are 14 residues in the CDR3. V shed 5 bases and J 5 bases; nucleotides not matched to a gene: 6. The CDR3 region is CASSHRGRGTEAFF. For the CDR3, the DNA is TGTGCCAGCAGTCACAGGGGGCGCGGGACTGAAGCTTTCTTT.

CDR3 amino acids: CASSLVTDSSYNEQFF. DNA of the CDR3: TGTGCCAGCAGCTTGGTAACGGACAGCTCCTACAATGAGCAGTTCTTC. The chain recombines TRBV5-6 with TRBJ2-1; tentative D call: TRBD1 (6 bases). The CDR3 length is 16 residues. Germline-derived CDR1 and CDR2 are SGHDT and YYEEEE. Trimming stripped 0 bases from V and 0 bases from J, with 10 bases between.

The chain couples TRBV27 to TRBJ2-1; TRBD1 aligns across 7 bases. V shed 6 bases and J 0 bases; nucleotides not matched to a gene: 8. Germline-derived CDR1 and CDR2 are MNHEY and SMNVEV (reference sequence). The CDR3 has 16 amino acids. CDR3 in DNA: TGTGCCAGCAGGGAGAGGGGACAGAACTCCTACAATGAGCAGTTCTTC. Encoded protein: CASRERGQNSYNEQFF.

This clone was detected once. This chain uses TRBV30 with TRBJ2-3; weak D call: TRBD1 (5 bases). Germline V CDR1 and CDR2: GTSNPN, SVGIG (reference sequence). Trimming pared 2 bases from V and 7 bases from J, leaving 19 bases between. The CDR3 is 15 residues long. The CDR3 DNA follows: TGTGCCTGGAGTCCACTTAGGGGCACACTAAATACGCAGTATTTT. Translation gives CAWSPLRGTLNTQYF.

The chain recombines TRBV19 with TRBJ2-3, with 7 positions matching TRBD1. V dropped 7 bases and J dropped 0; count of bases not matched to a gene: 10. CDR3 length equals 16 residues. Germline CDR1 LNHDA, CDR2 SQIVND (reference sequence). The CDR3, as DNA: TGTGCCAGTACTAAAGCACAGGGGCCTAGCACAGATACGCAGTATTTT. This encodes CASTKAQGPSTDTQYF.

V usage is TRBV5-1 and J usage is TRBJ2-7; no clear D. With 0 bases removed from V and 3 bases from J, the gap between germline ends came to 7 bases. CDR3 length: 13 residues. Germline assignment: CDR1 SGHRS and CDR2 YFSETQ. CDR3 nucleotides: TGCGCCAGCAGCTTGGTCAGTTACTACGAGCAGTACTTC. Residues: CASSLVSYYEQYF.

This clone was seen once. V usage is TRBV5-4 and J usage is TRBJ2-1; 13 bases are a match to TRBD2. Germline loops: CDR1 SGHNT, CDR2 YYREEE (reference sequence). There are 15 residues in the CDR3. Trimming at V came to 5 bases and at J to 12 bases, leaving 11 bases not matched to a gene. In DNA, the CDR3 is TGTGCCAGCAGGGCACTGACTAGCGGGAGGCCTGTGCAGTTCTTC. The encoded protein is CASRALTSGRPVQFF.

This chain joins TRBV30 and TRBJ2-3; 13 positions match TRBD2. Germline trimming cut 5 bases from V and 0 bases from J; bases unmatched to any gene: 8. CDR1 GTSNPN and CDR2 SVGIG come from the germline V gene (reference sequence). The CDR3 loop spans 17 amino acids. The CDR3 DNA follows: TGTGCCTGGGGGTCCTGGGGACTAGCGGGAAGCACAGATACGCAGTATTTT. It translates to CAWGSWGLAGSTDTQYF. Looking up the rest from reference TRBV30 and TRBJ2-3 gives the full variable domain: SQTIHQWPATLVQPVGSPLSLECTVEGTSNPNLYWYRQAAGRGLQLLFYSVGIGQISSEVPQNLSASRPQDRQFILSSKKLLLSDSGFYLCAWGSWGLAGSTDTQYFGPGTRLTVL.

The rearrangement links TRBV2 to TRBJ1-2, with 7 positions matching TRBD1. The CDR3 contains 14 residues. In germline, CDR1 is SNHLY, CDR2 FYNNEI. The J segment lost 4 bases and the V segment lost 6 bases, leaving 8 bases of the junction unmatched. This chain's CDR3 is CASRPTGAGYGYTF. CDR3 DNA: TGTGCCAGCAGACCTACAGGGGCGGGCTATGGCTACACCTTC. Together with reference TRBV2 and TRBJ1-2, the CDR3 gives the full variable domain: EPEVTQTPSHQVTQMGQEVILRCVPISNHLYFYWYRQILGQKVEFLVSFYNNEISEKSEIFDDQFSVERPDGSNFTLKIRSTKLEDSAMYFCASRPTGAGYGYTFGSGTRLTVV.

CDR3 nucleotides: TGTGCCAGCAGCTTGCTTGGCACTAAAGAAGAGACCCAGTACTTC. This translates into CASSLLGTKEETQYF. The chain uses TRBV5-6 and TRBJ2-5; D is unclear. This CDR3 is 15 amino acids long. Trimming removed 1 base at V and 3 bases at J, with 13 bases between. The V gene's germline CDR1 is SGHDT and CDR2 YYEEEE.

This clone appeared many times. The V and J genes are TRBV6-5 and TRBJ2-1; 8 bases match TRBD2. The V gene's germline CDR1 is MNHEY and CDR2 SVGAGI. CDR3 length: 15 amino acids. V dropped 6 bases and J dropped 1; count of bases not matched to a gene: 5. In DNA form, the CDR3 reads TGTGCCAGCAGGACGGGGGGGACGTCCTACAATGAGCAGTTCTTC. Encoded protein: CASRTGGTSYNEQFF.

The chain is built from TRBV7-9 and TRBJ1-1; 10 bases fit TRBD1. Per germline, CDR1 SEHNR and CDR2 FQNEAQ (reference sequence). The V segment lost 5 bases and the J segment 5 bases; nucleotides outside the gene matches: 5. This CDR3 has 14 amino acids. As DNA, the CDR3 is TGTGCCAGCAGCCAACGGACAGGGGGGACTGAAGCTTTCTTT. Translation gives CASSQRTGGTEAFF.

The chain carries TRBV6-5 and TRBJ2-7, with a tentative D call TRBD2 (6 bases). Germline CDR1 and CDR2: MNHEY and SVGAGI. V was trimmed by 2 bases and J by 2 bases, leaving 13 bases between them. The CDR3 has 15 residues. This CDR3 reads CASSYGRNPPYEQYF. The CDR3 nucleotides read TGTGCCAGCAGTTACGGGAGGAACCCCCCCTACGAGCAGTACTTC.

In this sample, this clone turned up once. V gene TRBV5-6 combines with J gene TRBJ2-3; TRBD1 is a possible D gene (7 bases). V was pared by 6 bases and J by 0 bases, with 17 bases between. Germline CDR1 is SGHDT and CDR2 is YYEEEE. The CDR3 spans 16 residues. In DNA form, the CDR3 reads TGTGCCAGCATCCCCAGGGGGGCGGCTAGCACAGATACGCAGTATTTT. It codes for CASIPRGAASTDTQYF.

This clone has a single count. The chain has TRBV27 and TRBJ1-2; 7 bases are shared with TRBD1. With V trimmed by 5 bases and J by 3 bases, 9 bases remained unmatched. Germline-derived CDR1 and CDR2 are MNHEY and SMNVEV (reference sequence). This CDR3 spans 15 amino acids. The CDR3 here is CASSREGQQYYGYTF. The CDR3 DNA sequence: TGTGCCAGCAGTAGAGAGGGACAGCAGTACTATGGCTACACCTTC.

V is TRBV7-2 and J is TRBJ2-1, with TRBD2 identical over 12 bases. V lost 4 bases to trimming and J lost 8 bases; unmatched junction nucleotides: 6. CDR1 and CDR2 (germline): SGHTA, FQGNSA. The CDR3 loop spans 15 amino acids. Here the CDR3 DNA reads TGTGCCAGCAGCTCCCTAGCGGGAGGGCCATATGAGCAGTTCTTC. This sequence encodes CASSSLAGGPYEQFF.

This chain links TRBV19 with TRBJ2-2, with 7 bases aligning to TRBD1. Germline loops: CDR1 LNHDA, CDR2 SQIVND (reference sequence). The J segment lost 1 base and the V segment lost 9 bases, leaving 5 bases of the junction unmatched. The CDR3 is 14 amino acids. The CDR3 DNA follows: TGTGCCAGCACCGGGACAGTGAACACCGGGGAGCTGTTTTTT. Residues: CASTGTVNTGELFF.